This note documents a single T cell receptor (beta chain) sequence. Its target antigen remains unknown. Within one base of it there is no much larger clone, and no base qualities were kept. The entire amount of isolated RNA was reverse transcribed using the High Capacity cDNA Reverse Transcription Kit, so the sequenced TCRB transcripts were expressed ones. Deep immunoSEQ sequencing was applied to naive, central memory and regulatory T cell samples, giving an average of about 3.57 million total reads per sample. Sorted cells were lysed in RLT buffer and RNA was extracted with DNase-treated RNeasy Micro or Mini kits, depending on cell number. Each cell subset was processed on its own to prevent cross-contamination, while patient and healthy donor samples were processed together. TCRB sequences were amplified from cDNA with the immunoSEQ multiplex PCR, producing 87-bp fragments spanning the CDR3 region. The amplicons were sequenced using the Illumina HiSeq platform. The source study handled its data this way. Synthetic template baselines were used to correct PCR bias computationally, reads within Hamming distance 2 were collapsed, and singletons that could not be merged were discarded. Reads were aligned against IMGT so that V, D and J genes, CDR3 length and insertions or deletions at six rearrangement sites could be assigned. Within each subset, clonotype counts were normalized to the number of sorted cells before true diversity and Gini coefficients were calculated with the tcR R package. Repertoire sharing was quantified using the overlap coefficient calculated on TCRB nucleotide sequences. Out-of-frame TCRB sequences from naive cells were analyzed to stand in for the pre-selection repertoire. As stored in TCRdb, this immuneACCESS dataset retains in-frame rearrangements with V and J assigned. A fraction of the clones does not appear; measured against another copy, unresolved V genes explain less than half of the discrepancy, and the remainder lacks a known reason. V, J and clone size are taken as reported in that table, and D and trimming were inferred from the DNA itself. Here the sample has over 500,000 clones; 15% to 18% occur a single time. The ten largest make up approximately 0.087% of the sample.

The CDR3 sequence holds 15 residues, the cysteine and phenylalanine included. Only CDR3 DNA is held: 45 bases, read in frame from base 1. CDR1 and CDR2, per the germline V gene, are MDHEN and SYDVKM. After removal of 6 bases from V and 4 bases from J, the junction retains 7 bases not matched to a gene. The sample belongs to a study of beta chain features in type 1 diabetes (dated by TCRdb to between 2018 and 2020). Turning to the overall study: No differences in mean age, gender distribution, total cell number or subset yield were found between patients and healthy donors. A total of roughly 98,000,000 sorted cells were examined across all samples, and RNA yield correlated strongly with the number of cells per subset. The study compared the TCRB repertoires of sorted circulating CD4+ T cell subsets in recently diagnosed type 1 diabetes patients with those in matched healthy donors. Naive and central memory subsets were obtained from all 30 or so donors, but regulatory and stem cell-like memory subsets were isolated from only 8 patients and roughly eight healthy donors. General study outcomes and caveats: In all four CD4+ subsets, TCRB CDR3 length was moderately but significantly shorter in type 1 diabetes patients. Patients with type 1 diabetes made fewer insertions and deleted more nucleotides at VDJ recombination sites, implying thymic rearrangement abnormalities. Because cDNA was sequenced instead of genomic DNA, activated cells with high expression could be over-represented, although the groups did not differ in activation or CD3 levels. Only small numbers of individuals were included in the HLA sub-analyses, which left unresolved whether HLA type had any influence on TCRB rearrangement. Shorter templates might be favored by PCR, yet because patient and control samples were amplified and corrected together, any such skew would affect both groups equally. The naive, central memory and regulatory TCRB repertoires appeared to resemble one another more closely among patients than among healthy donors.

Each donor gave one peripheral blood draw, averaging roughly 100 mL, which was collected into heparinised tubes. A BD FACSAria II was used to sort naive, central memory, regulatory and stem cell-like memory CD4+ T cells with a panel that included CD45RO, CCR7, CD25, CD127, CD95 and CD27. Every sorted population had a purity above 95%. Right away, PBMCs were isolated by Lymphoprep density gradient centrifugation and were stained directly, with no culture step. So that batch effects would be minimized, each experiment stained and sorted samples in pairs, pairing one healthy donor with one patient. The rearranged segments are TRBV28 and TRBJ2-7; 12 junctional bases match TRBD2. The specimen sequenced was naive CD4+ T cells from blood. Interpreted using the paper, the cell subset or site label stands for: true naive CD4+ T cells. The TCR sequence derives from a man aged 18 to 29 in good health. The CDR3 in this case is CASRRTSGRLYEQYF. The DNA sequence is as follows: TGTGCCAGCAGACGTACTAGCGGGAGGTTATACGAGCAGTACTTC.